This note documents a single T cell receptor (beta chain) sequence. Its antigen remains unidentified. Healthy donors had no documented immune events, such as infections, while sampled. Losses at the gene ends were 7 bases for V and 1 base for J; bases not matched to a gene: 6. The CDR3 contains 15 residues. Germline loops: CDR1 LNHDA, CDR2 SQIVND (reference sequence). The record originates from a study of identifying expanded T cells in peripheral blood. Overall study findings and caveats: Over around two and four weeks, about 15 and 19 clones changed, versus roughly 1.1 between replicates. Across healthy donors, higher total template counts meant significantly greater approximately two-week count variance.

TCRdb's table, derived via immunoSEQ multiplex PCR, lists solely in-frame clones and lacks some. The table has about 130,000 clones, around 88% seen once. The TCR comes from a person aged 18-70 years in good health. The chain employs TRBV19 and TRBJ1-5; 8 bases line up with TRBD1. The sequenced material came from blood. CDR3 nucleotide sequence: TGTGCCAGTAATCAACAGGGGGAAAGCAATCAGCCCCAGCATTTT. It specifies CASNQQGESNQPQHF.